These T cell receptor beta chains were read from a single sample in a study of blood T cell repertoires in COVID-19. Measured with immunoSEQ multiplex PCR; TCRdb has only the in-frame clones, and not every one. The top ten clones hold roughly 3.2% of a sample with about 190,000 clones, around 84% of them seen once. Sequenced input: PBMCs or T cells enriched from blood (not recorded which). These TCRs come from a woman in her 30s who had been exposed to COVID-19. Both conserved end residues are part of each CDR3. D genes are given only for firm matches. Size values are once, few and many counts, or a class for expanded clones, and some rows have none.

TRBD1 TRBJ1-5 . TRBV19 TGTGCCAGTAGGAGACAGGGCGAACCCAATCAGCCCCAGCATTTT CASRRQGEPNQPQHF
TRBD1 TRBJ2-2 . TRBV5-8 TGTGCCAGCAGCACCCGGGACAGGGTGGCCGGGGAGCTGTTTTTT CASSTRDRVAGELFF
. TRBJ2-2 . TRBV4-2 TGTGCCAGCAGCCGGACACGACTCACCGGGGAGCTGTTTTTT CASSRTRLTGELFF
. TRBJ1-3 few TRBV12-3/TRBV12-4 TGTGCCAGCAGGGGCGACCGAAACACCATATATTTT CASRGDRNTIYF
. TRBJ2-7 . TRBV9 TGTGCCAGCAGCGTTGGCCTCTCCTACGAGCAGTACTTC CASSVGLSYEQYF
TRBD1 TRBJ2-1 . TRBV25-1 TGTGCCAGCAGCCATCCCTCCGGGACAGGGGGCGATGAGCAGTTCTTC CASSHPSGTGGDEQFF
TRBD1 TRBJ2-7 . TRBV5-1 TGCGCCAGCAGCTCCAGACAGGGAGCCCACGAGCAGTACTTC CASSSRQGAHEQYF
. TRBJ1-1 . TRBV3-1/TRBV3-2 TGTGCCAGCAGCCAAGTTCAGAACACTGAAGCTTTCTTT CASSQVQNTEAFF
. TRBJ1-6 . TRBV7-2 TGTGCCAGCAGCTTACGGAGTGGTAATTCACCCCTCCACTTT CASSLRSGNSPLHF
. TRBJ1-2 . TRBV15 TGTGCCACCAGCAGAGTTCAGGCTGGCTATGGCTACACCTTC CATSRVQAGYGYTF
. TRBJ1-2 once TRBV30 TGTGCCTGGAGTGTGTCCCCCCCGGAGGGCTACACCTTC CAWSVSPPEGYTF
TRBD1 TRBJ1-2 . TRBV5-4 TGTGCCAGCAGCACCACAGGGGCCTTTAACTATGGCTACACCTTC CASSTTGAFNYGYTF
. TRBJ2-1 many TRBV14 TGTGCCAGCAGCCCTAGCTACAATGAGCAGTTCTTC CASSPSYNEQFF
. TRBJ2-7 . TRBV6-4 TGTGCCAGCAGTGAAGTGGCGGGGGCCCTATACGAGCAGTACTTC CASSEVAGALYEQYF
TRBD1 TRBJ1-2 . TRBV6-2/TRBV6-3 TGTGCCAGCAGCCTCGACAGGGGGGGAAATGGCTACACCTTC CASSLDRGGNGYTF
. TRBJ2-7 . TRBV19 TGTGCCAGTAGGACCCCGGGACTGGGGTACGAGCAGTACTTC CASRTPGLGYEQYF
. TRBJ1-6 . TRBV6-1 TGTGCCAGCAGTGAATTAGCGAATTCACCCCTCCACTTT CASSELANSPLHF
. TRBJ1-2 few TRBV12-3/TRBV12-4 TGTGCCAGCAGTGCCAGGGGTGGCTACACCTTC CASSARGGYTF
TRBD2 TRBJ2-7 . TRBV6-5 TGTGCCAGCAGAACCACTAGCGGGGGCACCTACGAGCAGTACTTC CASRTTSGGTYEQYF
TRBD1 TRBJ1-4 . TRBV6-5 TGTGCCAGCAGGACGGGACAGGGCACGGAAAAACTGTTTTTT CASRTGQGTEKLFF
. TRBJ1-6 . TRBV6-5 TGTGCCAGCAGTTACTCGACTCGCTATTCACCCCTCCACTTT CASSYSTRYSPLHF
TRBD1 TRBJ1-1 once TRBV7-2 TGTGCCAGCAGCTCTGGACAGGGGGGAAGCTTAAAAGCTGAAGCTTTCTTT CASSSGQGGSLKAEAFF
TRBD1 TRBJ2-7 . TRBV7-8 TGTGCCAGCAGCTTCGGGGACAGATACGAGCAGTACTTC CASSFGDRYEQYF
TRBD1 TRBJ1-6 . TRBV18 TGTGCCAGCTCACTAGGGGGAGGACGGACAGGGGTAAATTCACCCCTCCACTTT CASSLGGGRTGVNSPLHF
TRBD1 TRBJ1-5 . TRBV19 TGTGCCAGTGAAGACAGGGGCCAGCCCCAGCATTTT CASEDRGQPQHF
TRBD1 TRBJ2-5 few TRBV30 TGTGCCTGGAACAGGGGGTCCCAAGAGACCCAGTACTTC CAWNRGSQETQYF
TRBD2 TRBJ2-5 . TRBV15 TGTGCCACCAGCAGAGATTGGTTAGCGGGGGCGCCTGCTGAGACCCAGTACTTC CATSRDWLAGAPAETQYF
TRBD2 TRBJ2-2 . TRBV5-1 TGCGCCAGCCACCTTGGCGGGGGCGGGGAGCTGTTTTTT CASHLGGGGELFF
. TRBJ2-5 . TRBV7-2 TGTGCCAGCAGCTTTTATGCGGGCGGGGAAGAGACCCAGTACTTC CASSFYAGGEETQYF
TRBD1 TRBJ2-1 . TRBV6-5 TGTGCCAGCAGTCGCCGGGACAGGTTGGACAATGAGCAGTTCTTC CASSRRDRLDNEQFF
. TRBJ1-2 few TRBV3-1/TRBV3-2 TGTGCCAGCAGCCAAGAATTTGGGACACCAACTTATGGCTACACCTTC CASSQEFGTPTYGYTF
TRBD2 TRBJ2-5 . TRBV6-5 TGTGCCAGCAGACTAGCGGGCCAAGAGACCCAGTACTTC CASRLAGQETQYF
. TRBJ1-1 . TRBV11-2 TGTGCCAGCAGCTTAGACGGTGAAGCTTTCTTT CASSLDGEAFF
. TRBJ1-2 . TRBV10-2 TGCGCCAGCAGTGAGTCCGGGGGCTACACCTTC CASSESGGYTF
TRBD1 TRBJ1-2 . TRBV5-1 TGCGCCAGCAGCGCGGGCCGGGACAGGGCGGATGGCTACACCTTC CASSAGRDRADGYTF
. TRBJ2-7 . TRBV27 TGTGCCAGCAGTTCTTGGGACAACTCCTACGAGCAGTACTTC CASSSWDNSYEQYF
. TRBJ1-5 once TRBV5-1 TGCGCCAGCAGCTTGGTTGGCGCGGAAAATCAGCCCCAGCATTTT CASSLVGAENQPQHF
. TRBJ2-7 . TRBV21-1 TGTGCCAGCAGCAAATCACCAGGGGCTGGGGAGCAGTACTTC CASSKSPGAGEQYF
TRBD1 TRBJ2-1 . TRBV11-1 TGTGCCAGCAGCTCACGACAGGGGGCAGACTACAATGAGCAGTTCTTC CASSSRQGADYNEQFF
. TRBJ2-6 . TRBV12-5 TGTGCTAGTGGTTTGGATGGTTCGGGGGTGTTCTCCTCTGGGGCCAACGTCCTGACTTTC CASGLDGSGVFSSGANVLTF
TRBD2 TRBJ2-7 . TRBV4-3 TGCGCCAGCAGCCAATCCCTAGCGGGGGACTACGAGCAGTACTTC CASSQSLAGDYEQYF
TRBD2 TRBJ2-1 . TRBV2 TGTGCCAGCAGTGGACTAGCGGGGGGTGACAATGAGCAGTTCTTC CASSGLAGGDNEQFF
. TRBJ2-1 . TRBV12-3/TRBV12-4 TGTGCCAGCAGTTTCGGCAATGAGCAGTTCTTC CASSFGNEQFF
TRBD1 TRBJ2-2 . TRBV6-2/TRBV6-3 TGTGCCAGCAGTTACGACAGGGTCGCCGGGGAGCTGTTTTTT CASSYDRVAGELFF
TRBD2 TRBJ2-2 . TRBV2 TGTGCCAGCAGCGGGACTAGCGGGGGAATACTAACGAACACCGGGGAGCTGTTTTTT CASSGTSGGILTNTGELFF
TRBD1 TRBJ2-5 . TRBV19 TGTGCCAGTAGTACCACCGGGACAGCGAAAGAGACCCAGTACTTC CASSTTGTAKETQYF
. TRBJ1-2 . TRBV6-5 TGTGCCAGCAGGAAACAGGGTCTCTATGGCTACACCTTC CASRKQGLYGYTF
TRBD1 TRBJ2-7 . TRBV7-8 TGTGCCAGCAGCCCCTCCTCGGGACAGGGGTACGAGCAGTACTTC CASSPSSGQGYEQYF
. TRBJ2-7 . TRBV2 TGTGCCAGCAGTGGGAGGACAGCCGCCTACGAGCAGTACTTC CASSGRTAAYEQYF
. TRBJ2-5 . TRBV7-6 TGTGCCAGCAGCTTAGGTGGGGGCGACCAAGAGACCCAGTACTTC CASSLGGGDQETQYF
TRBD2 TRBJ2-5 . TRBV7-3 TGTGCCAGCAGCTTCGCCTGGGGGGCTAGCGGGGTCTTCCAAGAGACCCAGTACTTC CASSFAWGASGVFQETQYF
. TRBJ2-5 . TRBV7-2 TGTGCCAGCAGCTTGTGGGGCGGGGGCCCACAAGAGACCCAGTACTTC CASSLWGGGPQETQYF
. TRBJ1-1 . TRBV7-9 TGTGCCAGCAGCCCCTTCGACATAGTGGGTCCTGAAGCTTTCTTT CASSPFDIVGPEAFF
. TRBJ1-2 . TRBV6-1 TGTGCCAGCAGTGAGGCACAGGGCCGATCTGGGTATGGCTACACCTTC CASSEAQGRSGYGYTF
TRBD1 TRBJ1-3 . TRBV4-1 TGCGCCAGCAGCCAAGCGGGGACAGACCCTGGAAACACCATATATTTT CASSQAGTDPGNTIYF
. TRBJ2-6 once TRBV11-3 TGTGCCAGCTCTCAGTCCCGGGGAGACGTCCTGACTTTC CASSQSRGDVLTF